This TCR beta chain stems from a study of CD8+CD57+ T cells in acquired aplastic anemia. Study-wide context: Isolated CD4+ and CD8+ cells, once sorted, yielded DNA averaging around 3.1 ug. CD4+ cells from healthy donors averaged around 10 million reads.

Trimming at V came to 9 bases and at J to 4 bases, leaving 10 bases not matched to a gene. This CDR3 is 14 amino acids long. CDR1 is SNHLY, CDR2 FYNNEI, per germline. There are a few counts of this clonotype. Genomic DNA acted as the template from which TCR beta VDJ combination and CDR3 sequence profiling were carried out. TCRdb redid the calling of the reads with MiXCR, one entry per CDR3 protein. Of 62,000 or so distinct CDR3 sequences in the sample, around 50% were seen once. Specimen: sorted CD4+, CD8+, or CD8+CD57+ T cells (not recorded which) from PBMCs. This receptor was taken from a human donor in good health, serving as a control. The J gene is TRBJ2-7, the V gene TRBV2; 9 bases map to TRBD1. Written as DNA, the CDR3 is TGTGCCAGTCAAAGGACAGGGGACGATTACGAGCAGTACTTC. Translating gives CASQRTGDDYEQYF.